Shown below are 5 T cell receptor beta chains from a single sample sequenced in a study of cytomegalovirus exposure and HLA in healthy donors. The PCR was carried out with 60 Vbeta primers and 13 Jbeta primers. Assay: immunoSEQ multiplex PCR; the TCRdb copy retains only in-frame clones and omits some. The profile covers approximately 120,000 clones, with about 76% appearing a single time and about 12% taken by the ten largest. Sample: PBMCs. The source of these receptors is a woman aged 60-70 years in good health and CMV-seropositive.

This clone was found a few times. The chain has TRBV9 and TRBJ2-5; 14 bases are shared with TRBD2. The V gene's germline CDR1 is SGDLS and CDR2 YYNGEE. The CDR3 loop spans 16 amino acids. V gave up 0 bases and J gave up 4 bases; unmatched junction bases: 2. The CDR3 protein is CASSVGLAGGPETQYF. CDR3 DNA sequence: TGTGCCAGCAGCGTAGGACTAGCGGGAGGGCCAGAGACCCAGTACTTC.

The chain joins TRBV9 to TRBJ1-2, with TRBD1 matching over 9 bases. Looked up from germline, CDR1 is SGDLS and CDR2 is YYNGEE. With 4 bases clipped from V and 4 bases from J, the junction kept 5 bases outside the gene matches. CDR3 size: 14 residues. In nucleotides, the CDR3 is TGTGCCAGCAGCAGCGGGACAGGGCTCTATGGCTACACCTTC. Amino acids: CASSSGTGLYGYTF.

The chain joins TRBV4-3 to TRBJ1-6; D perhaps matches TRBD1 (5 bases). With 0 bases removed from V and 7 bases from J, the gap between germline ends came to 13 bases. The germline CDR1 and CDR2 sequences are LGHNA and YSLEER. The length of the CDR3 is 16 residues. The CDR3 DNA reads TGCGCCAGCAGCCAAGATCCAGGGTCGAAGAATTCACCCCTCCACTTT. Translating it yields CASSQDPGSKNSPLHF.

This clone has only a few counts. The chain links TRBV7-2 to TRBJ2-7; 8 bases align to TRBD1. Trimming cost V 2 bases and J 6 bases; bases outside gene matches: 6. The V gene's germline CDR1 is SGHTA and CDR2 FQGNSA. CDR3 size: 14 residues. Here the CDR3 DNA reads TGTGCCAGCAGCTTACAGACAGGGGACGGCGAGCAGTACTTC. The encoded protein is CASSLQTGDGEQYF.

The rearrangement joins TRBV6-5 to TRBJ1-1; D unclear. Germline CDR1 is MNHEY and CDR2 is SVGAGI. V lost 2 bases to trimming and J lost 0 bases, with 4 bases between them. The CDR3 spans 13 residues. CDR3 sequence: CASSYTVNTEAFF. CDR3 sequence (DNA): TGTGCCAGCAGTTACACGGTGAACACTGAAGCTTTCTTT.